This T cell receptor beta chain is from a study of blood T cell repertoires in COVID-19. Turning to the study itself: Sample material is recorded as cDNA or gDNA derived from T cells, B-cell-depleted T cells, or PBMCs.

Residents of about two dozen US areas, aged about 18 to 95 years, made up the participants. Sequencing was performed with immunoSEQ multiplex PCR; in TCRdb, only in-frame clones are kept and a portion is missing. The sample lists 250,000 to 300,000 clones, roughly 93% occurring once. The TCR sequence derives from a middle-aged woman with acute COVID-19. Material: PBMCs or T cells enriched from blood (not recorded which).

CDR3 nucleotide sequence: TGTGCCTGGGGCAACAGTCAGACCCAGTACTTC. Protein product: CAWGNSQTQYF. V is TRBV30 and J is TRBJ2-5; D is unresolved. V lost 5 bases and J 6 bases, leaving 10 bases between the germline ends. The CDR3 has 11 residues. Germline V gene lookup returns CDR1 GTSNPN and CDR2 SVGIG (reference sequence).